This T cell receptor (beta chain) was sequenced for a study of shared clonotypes between healthy human individuals. General study results and limits: Collection of samples was limited to blood; tissue repertoires likely differ. What naive subsets generally showed was a larger estimated richness than memory subsets showed.

Notes on this clone: Its target is unknown.

The repertoire was sequenced with immunoSEQ multiplex PCR; TCRdb's copy has only in-frame clones and lacks some. The sample lists 560,000 or so clones; 90% to 97% were seen once. Terminally differentiated effector memory CD45RA+ cells were left out of the naive CD8 fraction, which was CD45RO-negative and positively selected for CCR7. The CDR3 is 11 amino acids. V lost 8 bases and J lost 14; bases outside the gene matches: 8. CDR1 and CDR2 from the germline V gene are MDHEN and SYDVKM. Sequenced material: naive CD8+ T cells sorted from blood. The clonotype was recovered from a woman aged 25 to 45 in good health. This chain links TRBV28 with TRBJ1-2; the match to TRBD1 covers 10 bases. CDR3 nucleotide sequence: TGTGCCAGCGGGACAGGGGCCTACAGGACCTTC. Protein: CASGTGAYRTF.